The entry below describes one T cell receptor beta chain. This entry belongs to a study of somatic mutations in cytotoxic T cells in rheumatoid arthritis. Profiled with immunoSEQ multiplex PCR; TCRdb holds only in-frame clones, not every one. This table has some 2,400 clones, about four fifths appearing once. Germline V lookup: CDR1 MDHEN, CDR2 SYDVKM. The CDR3 contains 15 residues. The germline V and J ends were trimmed by 4 bases and 4 bases, with 15 bases remaining between them. The source is a man between 60 and 75 years old with rheumatoid arthritis. This rearrangement joins TRBV28 to TRBJ2-3; a weak D match, TRBD2 (5 bases). The sequencing sample was made of CD8+ T cells sorted from blood. CDR3 in DNA: TGTGCCAGCAGTTGGACTGGACGGTTGTCAGATACGCAGTATTTT. Protein product: CASSWTGRLSDTQYF.